What follows are 11 T cell receptor beta chains derived from one specimen sequenced in a study of shared clonotypes between healthy human individuals. Only in-frame clones appear in the TCRdb table, and some are missing; sequencing was by immunoSEQ multiplex PCR. The table records about 2 million clones, 95% of them present only once. Sequencing was carried out using naive CD4+ T cells sorted from blood. Indicated subset: CD45RA+ positively selected. These receptors were taken from a man between 18 and 35 years old in good health.

V gene TRBV5-1 combines with J gene TRBJ1-2; D gene uncertain. This CDR3 has 12 amino acids. V was pared by 2 bases and J by 8 bases, with 10 bases between. Germline CDR1 is SGHRS and CDR2 is YFSETQ. The CDR3 spells CASSFRIGGYTF. In DNA form, the CDR3 reads TGCGCCAGCAGCTTTAGGATTGGCGGCTACACCTTC.

The rearrangement uses TRBV27 and TRBJ1-6, with D possibly TRBD1 on 5 matching bases. The CDR3 totals 17 residues. Germline assignment: CDR1 MNHEY and CDR2 SMNVEV (reference sequence). V dropped 2 bases and J dropped 6 bases, with 17 bases sitting between them. This chain's CDR3 is CASSLNPGGSSNSPLHF. CDR3 sequence (DNA): TGTGCCAGCAGTTTAAACCCGGGGGGATCATCTAATTCACCCCTCCACTTT.

This chain connects TRBV29-1 to TRBJ2-3, with D possibly being TRBD2 (5 bases). The CDR3 length is 13 residues. The V gene lost 1 base and the J gene lost 6 bases, with 11 bases spanning the gap. Germline values: CDR1 SQVTM, CDR2 ANQGSEA. CDR3 loop: CSVEGTGRDTQYF. DNA of the CDR3: TGCAGCGTTGAAGGGACTGGCAGGGATACGCAGTATTTT.

This CDR3 reads CASSLRGSLTYEQYF. As DNA, the CDR3 is TGCGCCAGCAGCTTGCGCGGGAGCCTTACCTACGAGCAGTACTTC. The chain uses TRBV5-1 and TRBJ2-7; the match to TRBD2 covers 7 bases. This CDR3 has 15 amino acids. Trimming removed 1 base from V and 2 bases from J; junction bases left unmatched: 6. Per germline, CDR1 SGHRS and CDR2 YFSETQ.

This clone was recorded only once. This rearrangement joins TRBV30 to TRBJ2-1; D call uncertain. The CDR3 is 14 amino acids. Germline-derived CDR1 and CDR2 are GTSNPN and SVGIG (reference sequence). Trimming cost V 5 bases and J 0 bases, with 11 bases left between them. CDR3 protein: CAWALSFSYNEQFF. The CDR3 DNA is TGTGCCTGGGCCCTTAGCTTCTCCTACAATGAGCAGTTCTTC. Supplemented by reference TRBV30 and TRBJ2-1, the full variable domain reads SQTIHQWPATLVQPVGSPLSLECTVEGTSNPNLYWYRQAAGRGLQLLFYSVGIGQISSEVPQNLSASRPQDRQFILSSKKLLLSDSGFYLCAWALSFSYNEQFFGPGTRLTVL.

This clone occurred a few times. The chain is built from TRBV18 and TRBJ2-5; 11 nucleotides match TRBD2. The CDR3 has 15 residues. The V gene end was trimmed by 2 bases and the J gene end by 5 bases; junction bases not matched to a gene: 4. The germline V gene has CDR1 KGHSH and CDR2 LQKENI. The CDR3 region is CASSPTSGSRETQYF. The CDR3, as DNA: TGTGCCAGCTCACCAACTAGCGGGAGCAGGGAGACCCAGTACTTC.

J is TRBJ2-3 and V is TRBV4-1; D gene ambiguous. The CDR3 is 15 amino acids. Germline CDR1 and CDR2: MGHRA and YSYEKL. Trimming cost V 1 base and J 3 bases, with 11 bases left between them. CDR3 in DNA: TGCGCCAGCAGCCAAGGAACAATGCTGACAGATACGCAGTATTTT. Translation: CASSQGTMLTDTQYF.

The chain recombines TRBV7-9 with TRBJ1-1; a weak D match, TRBD1 (6 bases). CDR1 and CDR2 from the germline V gene are SEHNR and FQNEAQ (reference sequence). V lost 8 bases and J lost 0, with 19 bases in between. The CDR3 contains 16 residues. The CDR3 coding sequence is TGTGCCAGCCGACTATGGGGGGCTACCCTGAACACTGAAGCTTTCTTT. Encoded protein: CASRLWGATLNTEAFF.

This chain links TRBV7-3 with TRBJ1-3; D is uncertain. The CDR3 spans 15 residues. Germline assignment: CDR1 SGHTA and CDR2 FQGTGA. The V end was cut by 5 bases, the J end by 0 bases, with 11 bases between. Here the CDR3 reads CASSPDGPSGNTIYF. CDR3 nucleotides: TGTGCCAGCAGCCCCGACGGCCCCTCTGGAAACACCATATATTTT.

CDR3 amino acids: CASSLNVNEQFF. CDR3 coding DNA: TGTGCCAGCAGCTTGAACGTGAATGAGCAGTTCTTC. The genes are TRBV5-6 and TRBJ2-1; D uncertain. Germline V gene lookup returns CDR1 SGHDT and CDR2 YYEEEE. The CDR3 covers 12 residues. With 1 base removed from V and 7 bases from J, the gap between germline ends came to 6 bases. Full variable domain (remainder filled in from reference TRBV5-6 and TRBJ2-1): DAGVTQSPTHLIKTRGQQVTLRCSPKSGHDTVSWYQQALGQGPQFIFQYYEEEERQRGNFPDRFSGHQFPNYSSELNVNALLLGDSALYLCASSLNVNEQFFGPGTRLTVL.

This chain joins TRBV7-8 and TRBJ2-4; possibly TRBD1 for D (6 bases). This CDR3 comprises 14 residues. CDR1 is SGHVS and CDR2 is FQNEAQ in the germline V gene. V lost 1 base to trimming and J lost 2 bases, with 6 bases between them. The CDR3 nucleotides read TGTGCCAGCAGCTTAGGGGGGCCCAAAAACATTCAGTACTTC. The encoded protein is CASSLGGPKNIQYF. The whole variable domain, remainder taken from reference TRBV7-8 and TRBJ2-4, is GAGVSQSPRYKVAKRGQDVALRCDPISGHVSLFWYQQALGQGPEFLTYFQNEAQLDKSGLPSDRFFAERPEGSVSTLKIQRTQQEDSAVYLCASSLGGPKNIQYFGAGTRLSVL.